Given below is one T cell receptor beta chain in context. This clonotype came up a few times. Base qualities are not recorded, but no much larger clone differs from it by a single base. Blood cells were gated as tetramer-binding CD4+ effector-memory gut-homing T cells defined as CD3+, CD45RA-, CD62L- and integrin beta7+, with lineage markers excluded. Patients with treated celiac disease who followed a gluten-free diet went through a 14-day oral dietary gluten challenge so that recall of gluten-specific T cells could be studied. Sorting was done on an Aria II cell sorter as single cells, plus in bulk whenever tetramer-positive cells were relatively numerous. Peripheral blood mononuclear cells were isolated by Ficoll density gradient centrifugation and cryopreserved before staining. Before tetramer-binding CD4+ T cells were sorted, thawed cells were stained with a pool of PE-conjugated HLA-DQ:gluten tetramers presenting immunodominant gluten epitopes. After staining with HLA-DQ:gluten tetramers, blood samples were enriched using a tetramer-based method.

The CDR3 numbers 15 residues from cysteine through phenylalanine. Only the CDR3 DNA is retained, 45 bases long and in frame from the first base. V is cut back by 4 bases and J by 0 bases, with 7 bases in the junction unmatched. CDR1 and CDR2 are read off the germline V gene (reference sequence) as DFQATT and SNEGSKA. This entry comes from a study of T cells during gluten challenge in celiac disease (dated by TCRdb to 2015 to 2018). Background for the entire study: Paired single-cell TCR sequencing was done for about seven challenge participants who showed a significant increase in HLA-DQ:gluten tetramer-binding T cells. Blood was collected at baseline, day 6 and day 14 of the challenge, whereas duodenal biopsies were collected at baseline and day 14. On the Illumina MiSeq, single-cell libraries were sequenced as paired-end 250 bp and bulk libraries as paired-end 300 bp. Broader findings and caveats from the paper: Increased clonal expansion on day 6 was shown by a lower sample-corrected Shannon diversity of circulating gluten-specific T cells. Across roughly seven patients, roughly 11-45% of single-cell TCR-alpha/beta clonotypes at the latest time point were also present at baseline; bulk data gave about 51-55%. The circulating gluten-specific T cells hit their peak on day 6, and the day-6 repertoire seemed to be made up largely of expanded preexisting memory clonotypes.

Libraries came from single-cell sequencing. Instrument used: Illumina MiSeq. Paired single-cell TCR-alpha and TCR-beta sequences were amplified by three nested PCRs with multiplexed primers covering all TRA and TRB V genes. Regarding the original processing steps: Reads were preprocessed with selected pRESTO steps, and V, D, J genes and CDR3 junctions were assigned with IMGT/HighV-QUEST. Single cells were retained only when identified as valid singletons with at most three chains, each chain being supported by 100 or more reads. Clonotypes were defined as identical paired TCR-alpha/beta nucleotide sequences, and negligible cross-contamination was indicated by cross-patient sharing of only around 0.2%. In samples containing more than 20 cells, repertoire diversity was estimated using an undersampling-corrected Shannon index. Using fastp trimming at Q25 and MiXCR clonotype assembly, TCRdb reanalyzed the public sequencing data and kept in-frame beta chains. Entries are consolidated by CDR3 protein sequence, retaining the most common genes and DNA. The V and J calls were determined by TCRdb, not by the authors. Counted in this sample were about 340 distinct CDR3 sequences; 20% to 30% of them appeared once. The ten largest make up about 47% of the sample.

The sequencing used gluten-specific CD4+ T cells sorted from blood using tetramers, collected at baseline or on day 6, 14 or 28 of gluten challenge (not recorded which). The sequence was collected from a female donor with celiac disease. The chain is made from TRBV20-1 and TRBJ2-3; a stretch of 7 junction bases matches TRBD1. This receptor has the CDR3 CSATHTGASTDTQYF. At the DNA level, the sequence is TGCAGTGCTACACATACAGGGGCTAGCACAGATACGCAGTATTTT.